The 4 T cell receptor beta chains presented below share a single source sample, sequenced in a study of blood T cell repertoires in COVID-19. The table came from immunoSEQ multiplex PCR; TCRdb's copy has only in-frame clones and leaves some out. Here the sample spans roughly 190,000 clones, 84% being singletons. Source material: peripheral blood. These receptors were collected from a woman in her 70s with COVID-19, enrolled during active disease.

The V call is TRBV19, the J call TRBJ1-1; D call uncertain. The V end was cut by 4 bases, the J end by 3 bases, with 6 bases between. Germline CDR1 and CDR2: LNHDA and SQIVND (reference sequence). The CDR3 has 12 amino acids. The CDR3 bases are TGTGCCAGTAGTAGACGGGACACTGAAGCTTTCTTT. Translation: CASSRRDTEAFF.

V usage is TRBV28 and J usage is TRBJ2-1; D gene uncertain. The CDR3 totals 12 residues. CDR1 is MDHEN, CDR2 SYDVKM, per germline. The chain's CDR3 is CATRSSYNEQFF. As DNA, the CDR3 is TGTGCAACCCGGAGCTCCTACAATGAGCAGTTCTTC. The full variable domain, with the rest looked up from reference TRBV28 and TRBJ2-1, is DVKVTQSSRYLVKRTGEKVFLECVQDMDHENMFWYRQDPGLGLRLIYFSYDVKMKEKGDIPEGYSVSREKKERFSLILESASTNQTSMYLCATRSSYNEQFFGPGTRLTVL.

The chain carries TRBV28 and TRBJ1-1; D is unclear. Germline V CDR1 and CDR2: MDHEN, SYDVKM. This CDR3 has 12 amino acids. Trimming took off 6 bases at V and 5 bases at J, with 10 bases between the two ends. CDR3: CASSHYETEAFF. CDR3 sequence (DNA): TGTGCCAGCAGCCACTACGAGACTGAAGCTTTCTTT.

V and J are TRBV2 and TRBJ1-1; perhaps TRBD1 as D (5 bases). The CDR3 sequence is 13 residues long. CDR1 and CDR2 (germline): SNHLY, FYNNEI. Trimming stripped 8 bases from V and 1 base from J, with 11 bases between. CDR3 nucleotides: TGTGCCAGCGGAAGGGGTGGGAACACTGAAGCTTTCTTT. It translates to CASGRGGNTEAFF.